This T cell receptor beta chain emerged from a study of blood T cell repertoires in COVID-19. Across the study: The United States, Italy and Spain were the sources of the acute and convalescent COVID-19 samples. From T cells, B-cell-depleted T cells, or PBMCs came the material, which was cDNA or gDNA.

The CDR3 extends over 15 amino acids. The germline CDR1 and CDR2 sequences are LNHNV and YYDKDF (reference sequence). V lost 0 bases to trimming and J lost 6 bases; unmatched junction nucleotides: 6. In the original analysis: Estimation of nucleated cell counts relied on the amplification of reference gene primers. Some clones are missing from TCRdb's copy, which holds only in-frame ones; the method was immunoSEQ multiplex PCR. Clonal size and the V and J genes are those of that table, whereas D and trimming came from the DNA. The sample shows about 88,000 clones, over 65% of them seen only once. The sample consisted of peripheral blood. V gene TRBV15 combines with J gene TRBJ1-2; 8 bases map to TRBD1. The sequence derives from a woman aged 70 to 79 with acute or convalescent COVID-19. The CDR3 protein is CATSRDYRGMDGYTF. In DNA form, the CDR3 reads TGTGCCACCAGCAGAGATTACAGGGGGATGGATGGCTACACCTTC.